This is a list of T cell receptor beta chains from one sample in a study of Graves' ophthalmopathy and Graves' hyperthyroidism. Via MiXCR, TCRdb re-called the multiplex PCR reads, giving one row per CDR3 protein. This table has approximately 1.2 million distinct CDR3 sequences, 36% appearing once. Sequences were obtained from peripheral blood or thyroid tissue (not recorded which). The receptors were sampled from an adult man with Graves' hyperthyroidism. The CDR3 runs from the conserved cysteine through the conserved F or W. Each record gives: V gene, CDR3 protein.

>TRBV29-1
CSVELGVTYEQYF
>TRBV28
CASSPHVGVQETQYF
>TRBV5-1
CASSLAGSPENTEAFF
>TRBV29-1
CSVDEGNYNEQFF
>TRBV7-8
CASSPGGTGAYEQYF
>TRBV7-9
CASSEGPIYGYTF
>TRBV10-3
CASRPSEAGELFF
>TRBV19
CASSGAGEHLTEAFF
>TRBV15
CATSRTGDNQPQHF
>TRBV5-5
CASSSWDRVRTDTQYF
>TRBV24-1
CATNGGQGGQPWEGEVQETQYF
>TRBV29-1
CSVGKQGYEQYF
>TRBV20-1
CSARDVRGGSTGELFF
>TRBV11-1
CASSRSRQGDNEKLFF
>TRBV28
CAITGQAYEQYF
>TRBV27
CASSLLTGNEQYF
>TRBV19
CASSQDRGYSRGYTF
>TRBV24-1
CATSATDRNTEAFF
>TRBV5-1
CASSPDSLSSYEQYF
>TRBV29-1
CSIHRQDGYTF
>TRBV10-3
CASSTTGGGYTF
>TRBV2
CASSSPGQGASLNTEAFF
>TRBV5-6
CASSLGPTNPQHF
>TRBV9
CASSGGPGYGETQYF